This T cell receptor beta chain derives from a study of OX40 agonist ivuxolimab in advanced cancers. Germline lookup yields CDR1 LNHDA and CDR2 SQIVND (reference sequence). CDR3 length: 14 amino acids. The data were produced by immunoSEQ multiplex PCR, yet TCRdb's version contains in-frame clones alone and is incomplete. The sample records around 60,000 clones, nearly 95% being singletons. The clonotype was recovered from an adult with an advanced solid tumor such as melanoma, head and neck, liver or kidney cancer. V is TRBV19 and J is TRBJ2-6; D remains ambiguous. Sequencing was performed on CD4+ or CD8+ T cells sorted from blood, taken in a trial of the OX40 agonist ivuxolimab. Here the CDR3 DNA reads TGTGCTACGAGGCCTTTCTCTGGGGCCAACGTCCTGACTTTC. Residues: CATRPFSGANVLTF.